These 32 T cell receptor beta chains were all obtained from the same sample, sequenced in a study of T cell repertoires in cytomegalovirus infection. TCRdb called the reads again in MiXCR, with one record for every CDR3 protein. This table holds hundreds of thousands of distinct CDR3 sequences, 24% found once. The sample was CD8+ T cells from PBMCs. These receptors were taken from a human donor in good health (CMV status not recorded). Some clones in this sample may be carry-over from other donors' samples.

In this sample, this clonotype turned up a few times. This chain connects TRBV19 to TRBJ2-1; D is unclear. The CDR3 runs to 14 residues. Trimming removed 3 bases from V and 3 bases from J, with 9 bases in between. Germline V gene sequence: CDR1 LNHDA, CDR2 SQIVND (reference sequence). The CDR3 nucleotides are TGTGCCAGTAGTATCGTGGCCGGCTACAATGAGCAGTTCTTC. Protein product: CASSIVAGYNEQFF.

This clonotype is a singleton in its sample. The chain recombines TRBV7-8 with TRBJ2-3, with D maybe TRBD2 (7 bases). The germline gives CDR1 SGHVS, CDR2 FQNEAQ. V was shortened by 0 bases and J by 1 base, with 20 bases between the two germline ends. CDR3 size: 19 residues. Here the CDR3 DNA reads TGTGCCAGCAGCTTAGCGATTTCCCCGGGGGGCCGACGCACAGATACGCAGTATTTT. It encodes CASSLAISPGGRRTDTQYF.

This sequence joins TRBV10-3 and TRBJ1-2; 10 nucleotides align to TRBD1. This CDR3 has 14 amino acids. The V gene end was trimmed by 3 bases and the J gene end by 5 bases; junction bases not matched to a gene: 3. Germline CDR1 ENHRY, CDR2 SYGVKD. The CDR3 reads CAISERTGGYGYTF. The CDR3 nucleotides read TGTGCCATCAGTGAAAGGACAGGGGGTTATGGCTACACCTTC.

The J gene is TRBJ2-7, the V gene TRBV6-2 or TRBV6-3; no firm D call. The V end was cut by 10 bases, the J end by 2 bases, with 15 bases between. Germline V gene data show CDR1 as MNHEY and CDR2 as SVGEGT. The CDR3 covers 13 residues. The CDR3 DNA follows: TGTGCCACCCGTACATCAAACCCCTACGAGCAGTACGTC. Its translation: CATRTSNPYEQYV.

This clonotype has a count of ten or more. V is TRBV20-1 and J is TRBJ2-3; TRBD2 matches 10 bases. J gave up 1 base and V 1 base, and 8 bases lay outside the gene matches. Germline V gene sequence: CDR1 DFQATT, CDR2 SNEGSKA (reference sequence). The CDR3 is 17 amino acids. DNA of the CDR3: TGCAGTGCTAGAGGACCCCCCCTAGCGGGGGGCACAGATACGCAGTATTTT. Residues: CSARGPPLAGGTDTQYF.

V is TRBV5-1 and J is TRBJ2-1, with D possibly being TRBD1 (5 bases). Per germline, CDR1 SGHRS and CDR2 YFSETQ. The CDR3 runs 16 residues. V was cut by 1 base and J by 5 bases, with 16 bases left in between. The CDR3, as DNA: TGCGCCAGCAGCTTGTTCCCCAGGGAAAGGGACAATGAGCAGTTCTTC. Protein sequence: CASSLFPRERDNEQFF.

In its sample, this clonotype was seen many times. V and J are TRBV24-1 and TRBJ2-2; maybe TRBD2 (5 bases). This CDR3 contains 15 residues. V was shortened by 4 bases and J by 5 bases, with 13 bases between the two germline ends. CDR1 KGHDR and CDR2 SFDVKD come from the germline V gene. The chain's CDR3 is CATSDRAGITGELFF. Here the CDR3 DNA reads TGTGCCACCAGTGACCGAGCCGGGATTACCGGGGAGCTGTTTTTT.

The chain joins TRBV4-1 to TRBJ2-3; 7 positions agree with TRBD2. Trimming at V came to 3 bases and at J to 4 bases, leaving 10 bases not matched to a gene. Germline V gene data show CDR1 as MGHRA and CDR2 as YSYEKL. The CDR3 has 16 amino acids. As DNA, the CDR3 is TGCGCCAGCAGCCACCCCGATGGGGGGGATCCAGATACGCAGTATTTT. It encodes CASSHPDGGDPDTQYF.

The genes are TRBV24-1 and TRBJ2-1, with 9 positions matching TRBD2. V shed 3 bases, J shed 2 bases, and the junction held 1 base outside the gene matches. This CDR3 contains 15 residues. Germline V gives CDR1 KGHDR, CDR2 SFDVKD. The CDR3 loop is CATSDRGGAYNEQFF. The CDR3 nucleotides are TGTGCCACCAGTGATCGCGGGGGGGCCTACAATGAGCAGTTCTTC.

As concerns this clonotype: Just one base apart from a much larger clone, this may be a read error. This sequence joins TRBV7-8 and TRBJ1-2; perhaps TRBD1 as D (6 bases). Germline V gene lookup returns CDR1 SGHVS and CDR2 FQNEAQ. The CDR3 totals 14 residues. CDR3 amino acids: CASSPRQDHIGYAF. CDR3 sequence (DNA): TGTGCCAGCAGCCCCCGACAGGACCATATTGGTTACGCCTTC.

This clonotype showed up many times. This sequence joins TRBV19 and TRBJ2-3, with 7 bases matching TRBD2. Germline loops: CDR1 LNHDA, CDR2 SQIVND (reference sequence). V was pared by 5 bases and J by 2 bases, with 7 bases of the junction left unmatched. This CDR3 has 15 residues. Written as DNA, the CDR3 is TGTGCCAGTAGTTTCGGCGGGAGCTACACAGATACGCAGTATTTT. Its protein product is CASSFGGSYTDTQYF.

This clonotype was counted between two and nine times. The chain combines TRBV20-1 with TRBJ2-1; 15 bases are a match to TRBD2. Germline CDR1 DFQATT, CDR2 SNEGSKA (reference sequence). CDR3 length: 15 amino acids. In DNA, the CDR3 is TGCAGGGCCGGGACTAGCGGGGGGTGGTACAATGAGCAGTTCTTC. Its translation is CRAGTSGGWYNEQFF.

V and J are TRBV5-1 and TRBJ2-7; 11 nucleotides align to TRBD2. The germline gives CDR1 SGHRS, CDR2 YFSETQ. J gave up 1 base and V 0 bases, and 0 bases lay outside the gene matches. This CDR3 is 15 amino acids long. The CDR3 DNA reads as TGCGCCAGCAGCTTGGGGACTAGCGGGTCCTACGAGCAGTACGTC. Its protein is CASSLGTSGSYEQYV.

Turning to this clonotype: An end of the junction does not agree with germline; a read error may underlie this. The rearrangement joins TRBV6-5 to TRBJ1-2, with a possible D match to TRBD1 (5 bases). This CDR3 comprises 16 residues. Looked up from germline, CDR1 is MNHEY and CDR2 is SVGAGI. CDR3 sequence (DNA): TGTACCAGCAGTTACACGGCACAGGAGACTTACTATGGCTACACCTTC. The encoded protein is CTSSYTAQETYYGYTF.

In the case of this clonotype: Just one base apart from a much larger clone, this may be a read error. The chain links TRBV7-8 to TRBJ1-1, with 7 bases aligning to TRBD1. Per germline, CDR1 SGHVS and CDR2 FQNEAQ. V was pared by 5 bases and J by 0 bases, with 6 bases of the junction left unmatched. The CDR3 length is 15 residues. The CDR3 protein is CASSPGTAMNTEAFF. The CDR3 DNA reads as TGTGCCAGCAGCCCCGGGACAGCCATGAACACTGAAGCTTTCTTT.

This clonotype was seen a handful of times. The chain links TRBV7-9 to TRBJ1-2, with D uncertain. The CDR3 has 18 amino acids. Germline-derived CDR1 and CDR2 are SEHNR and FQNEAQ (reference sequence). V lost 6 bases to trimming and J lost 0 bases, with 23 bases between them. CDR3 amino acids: CASRQPPEGQPTNYGYTF. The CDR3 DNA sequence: TGTGCCAGCAGACAACCGCCCGAAGGGCAGCCGACTAACTATGGCTACACCTTC.

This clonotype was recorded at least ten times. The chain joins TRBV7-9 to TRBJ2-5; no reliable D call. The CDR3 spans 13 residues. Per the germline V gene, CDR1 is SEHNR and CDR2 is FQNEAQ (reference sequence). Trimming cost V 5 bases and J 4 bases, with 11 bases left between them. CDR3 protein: CASSPGPGETQYF. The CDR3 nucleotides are TGTGCCAGCAGCCCAGGACCTGGAGAGACCCAGTACTTC.

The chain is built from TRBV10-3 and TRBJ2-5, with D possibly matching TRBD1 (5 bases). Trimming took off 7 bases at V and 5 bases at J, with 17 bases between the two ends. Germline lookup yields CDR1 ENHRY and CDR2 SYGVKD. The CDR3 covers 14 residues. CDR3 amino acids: CAIKPPGLFETQYF. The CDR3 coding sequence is TGTGCCATCAAACCCCCAGGGTTATTTGAGACCCAGTACTTC.

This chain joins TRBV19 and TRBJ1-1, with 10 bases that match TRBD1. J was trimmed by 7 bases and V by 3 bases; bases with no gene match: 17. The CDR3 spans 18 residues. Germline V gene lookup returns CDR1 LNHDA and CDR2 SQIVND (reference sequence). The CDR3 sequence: CASSILPLDRGRGVEAFF. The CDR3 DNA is TGTGCCAGTAGTATCCTTCCACTTGACAGGGGGCGCGGAGTTGAAGCTTTCTTT.

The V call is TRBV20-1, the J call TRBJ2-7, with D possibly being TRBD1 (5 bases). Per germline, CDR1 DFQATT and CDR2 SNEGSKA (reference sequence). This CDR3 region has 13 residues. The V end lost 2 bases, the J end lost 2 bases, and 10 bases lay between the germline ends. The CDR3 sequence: CSARQGKTYEQYV. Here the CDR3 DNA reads TGCAGTGCTAGACAGGGAAAAACCTACGAGCAGTACGTC.

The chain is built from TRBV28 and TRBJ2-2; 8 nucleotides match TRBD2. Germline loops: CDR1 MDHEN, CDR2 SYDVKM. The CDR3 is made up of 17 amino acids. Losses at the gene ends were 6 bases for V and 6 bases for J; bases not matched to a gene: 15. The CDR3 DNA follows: TGTGCCAGCAGCACGACTCTAGGGGGACTAGAGGCCGGGGAGCTGTTTTTT. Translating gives CASSTTLGGLEAGELFF.

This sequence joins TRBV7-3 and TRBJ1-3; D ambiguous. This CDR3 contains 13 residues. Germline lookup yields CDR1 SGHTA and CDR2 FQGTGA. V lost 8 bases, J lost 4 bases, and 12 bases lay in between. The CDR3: CASRGPEGNTIYF. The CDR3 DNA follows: TGTGCCAGCCGCGGGCCGGAAGGAAACACCATATATTTT.

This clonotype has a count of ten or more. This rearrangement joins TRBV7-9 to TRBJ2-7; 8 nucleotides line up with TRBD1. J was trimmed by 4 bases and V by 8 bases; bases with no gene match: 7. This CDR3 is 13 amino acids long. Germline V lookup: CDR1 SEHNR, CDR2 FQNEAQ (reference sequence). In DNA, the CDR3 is TGTGCCAGCGGCGGACAGGGTGGTTACGAGCAGTACTTC. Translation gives CASGGQGGYEQYF.

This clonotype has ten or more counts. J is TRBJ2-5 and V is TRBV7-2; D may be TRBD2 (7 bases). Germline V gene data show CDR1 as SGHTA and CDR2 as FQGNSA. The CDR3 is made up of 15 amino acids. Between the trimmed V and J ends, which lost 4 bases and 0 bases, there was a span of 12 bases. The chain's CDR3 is CASSSSGGYQETQYF. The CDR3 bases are TGTGCCAGCAGCTCCTCGGGGGGCTACCAAGAGACCCAGTACTTC.

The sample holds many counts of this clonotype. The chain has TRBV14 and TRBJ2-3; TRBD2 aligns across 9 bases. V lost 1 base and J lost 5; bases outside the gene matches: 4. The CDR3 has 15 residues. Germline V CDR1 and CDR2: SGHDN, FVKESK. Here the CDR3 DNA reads TGTGCCAGCAGCCAAGTGGAACTAGCGGGAGATACGCAGTATTTT. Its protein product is CASSQVELAGDTQYF.

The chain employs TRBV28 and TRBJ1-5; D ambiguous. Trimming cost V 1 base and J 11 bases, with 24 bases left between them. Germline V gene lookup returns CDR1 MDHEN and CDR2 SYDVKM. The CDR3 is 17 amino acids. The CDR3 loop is CASSLFGAYPLVVAQHF. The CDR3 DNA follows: TGTGCCAGCAGTTTATTTGGAGCTTATCCCCTCGTGGTGGCCCAGCATTTT. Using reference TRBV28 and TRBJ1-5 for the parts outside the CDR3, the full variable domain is DVKVTQSSRYLVKRTGEKVFLECVQDMDHENMFWYRQDPGLGLRLIYFSYDVKMKEKGDIPEGYSVSREKKERFSLILESASTNQTSMYLCASSLFGAYPLVVAQHFGDGTRLSIL.

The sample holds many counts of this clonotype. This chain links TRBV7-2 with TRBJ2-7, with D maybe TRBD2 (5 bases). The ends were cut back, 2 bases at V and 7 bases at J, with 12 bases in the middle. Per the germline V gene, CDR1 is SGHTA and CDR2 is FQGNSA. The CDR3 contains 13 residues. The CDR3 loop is CASSLSLPGEQYV. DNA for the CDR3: TGTGCCAGCAGCTTATCATTACCGGGAGAGCAGTACGTC.

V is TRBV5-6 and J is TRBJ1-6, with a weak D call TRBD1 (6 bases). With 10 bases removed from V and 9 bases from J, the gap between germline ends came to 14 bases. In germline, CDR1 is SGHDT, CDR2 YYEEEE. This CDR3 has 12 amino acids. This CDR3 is CALAGARSPLHF. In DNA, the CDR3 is TGTGCCCTAGCGGGGGCCCGTTCACCCCTCCACTTT.

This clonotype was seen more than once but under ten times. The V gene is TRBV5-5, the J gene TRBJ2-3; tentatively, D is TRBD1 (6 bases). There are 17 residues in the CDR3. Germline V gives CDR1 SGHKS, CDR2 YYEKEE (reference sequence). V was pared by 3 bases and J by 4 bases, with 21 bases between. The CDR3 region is CASSSQDSGFLSDTQYF. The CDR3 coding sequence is TGTGCCAGCAGCTCTCAGGACAGCGGCTTTTTATCAGATACGCAGTATTTT.

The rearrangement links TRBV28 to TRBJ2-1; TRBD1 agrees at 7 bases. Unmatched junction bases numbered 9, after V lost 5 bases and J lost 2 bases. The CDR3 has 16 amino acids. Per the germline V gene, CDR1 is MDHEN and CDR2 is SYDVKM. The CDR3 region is CASSTPTGIAYNEQFF. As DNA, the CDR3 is TGTGCCAGCAGTACTCCGACAGGGATCGCCTACAATGAGCAGTTCTTC. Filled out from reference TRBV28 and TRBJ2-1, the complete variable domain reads DVKVTQSSRYLVKRTGEKVFLECVQDMDHENMFWYRQDPGLGLRLIYFSYDVKMKEKGDIPEGYSVSREKKERFSLILESASTNQTSMYLCASSTPTGIAYNEQFFGPGTRLTVL.

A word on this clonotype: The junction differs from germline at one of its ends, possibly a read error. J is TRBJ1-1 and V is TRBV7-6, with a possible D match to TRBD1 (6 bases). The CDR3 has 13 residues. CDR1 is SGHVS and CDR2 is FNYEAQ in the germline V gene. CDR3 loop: CASSETGLGEASF. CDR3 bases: TGTGCCAGCAGCGAAACAGGGCTTGGTGAAGCTTCCTTT.

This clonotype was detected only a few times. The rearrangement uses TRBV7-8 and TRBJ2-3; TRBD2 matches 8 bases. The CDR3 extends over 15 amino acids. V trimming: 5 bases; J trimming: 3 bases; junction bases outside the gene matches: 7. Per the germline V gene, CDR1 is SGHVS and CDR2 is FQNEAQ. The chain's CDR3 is CASSNGGGQTDTQYF. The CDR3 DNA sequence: TGTGCCAGCAGCAACGGGGGGGGGCAAACAGATACGCAGTATTTT.